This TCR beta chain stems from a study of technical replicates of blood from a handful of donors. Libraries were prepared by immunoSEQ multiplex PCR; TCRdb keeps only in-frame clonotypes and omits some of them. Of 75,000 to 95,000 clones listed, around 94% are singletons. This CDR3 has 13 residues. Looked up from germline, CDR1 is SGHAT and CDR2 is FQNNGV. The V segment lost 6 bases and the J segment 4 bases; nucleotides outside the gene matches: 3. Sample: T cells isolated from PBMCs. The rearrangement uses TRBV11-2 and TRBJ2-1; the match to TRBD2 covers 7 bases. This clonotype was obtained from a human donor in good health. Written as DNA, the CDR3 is TGTGCCAGCAGGGGGGGAGGGTACAATGAGCAGTTCTTC. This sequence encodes CASRGGGYNEQFF.